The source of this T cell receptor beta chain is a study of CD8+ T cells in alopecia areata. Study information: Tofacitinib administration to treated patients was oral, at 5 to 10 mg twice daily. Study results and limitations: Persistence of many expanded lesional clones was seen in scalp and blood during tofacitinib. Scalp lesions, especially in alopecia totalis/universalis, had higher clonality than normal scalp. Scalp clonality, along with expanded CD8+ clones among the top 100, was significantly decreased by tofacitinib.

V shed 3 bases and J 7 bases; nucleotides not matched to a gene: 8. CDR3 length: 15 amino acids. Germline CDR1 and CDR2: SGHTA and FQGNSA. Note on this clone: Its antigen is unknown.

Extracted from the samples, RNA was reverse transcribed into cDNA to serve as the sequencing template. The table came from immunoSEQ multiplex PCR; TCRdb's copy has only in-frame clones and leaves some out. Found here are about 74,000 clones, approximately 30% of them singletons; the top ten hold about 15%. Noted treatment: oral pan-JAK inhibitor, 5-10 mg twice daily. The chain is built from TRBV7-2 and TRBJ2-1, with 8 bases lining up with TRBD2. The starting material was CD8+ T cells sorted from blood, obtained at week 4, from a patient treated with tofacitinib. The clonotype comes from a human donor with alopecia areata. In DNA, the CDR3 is TGTGCCAGCAGCTTGGGAGCGGGAGAAGGTAATGAGCAGTTCTTC. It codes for CASSLGAGEGNEQFF.